This TCR beta chain was identified in a study of a mutant IDH1 vaccine in newly diagnosed glioma (dated by TCRdb to the early 2020s). In the study overall: Patients were given eight vaccinations, in weeks 1, 3, 5, 7, 11, 15, 19 and 23, which matched visits V03 through V10. Before enrollment, patients had received standard therapy of radiotherapy alone, temozolomide alone, or radiochemotherapy with temozolomide; most received the combination. For exploratory analyses, some 24 treated patients had longitudinal TCRB deep sequencing done wherever samples were available. Of the 32 patients who were treated, 62.5% were male and roughly 40% were female, and the mean age was around 43 years. Peripheral blood was collected at six visits: V03 (baseline), V05, V07, V10, V12 and V13. In the chemotherapy-containing groups, vaccination started alongside temozolomide cycles, whereas in patients who had radiotherapy alone it started 4-6 weeks after radiotherapy. General study outcomes and caveats: Selection of PBMC samples for TCRB deep sequencing was based on availability. Immune responses induced by the vaccine were seen in 90% to 95% of patients across multiple MHC alleles. According to the authors, sample limitations meant that analyses of patient blood samples could not be reproduced. Pseudoprogression seemed to be unrelated to changes in the top peripheral T cell clonotypes found by TCRB sequencing.

After removal of 3 bases from V and 7 bases from J, the junction retains 9 bases not matched to a gene. CDR1 and CDR2, per the germline V gene (reference sequence), are SEHNR and FQNEAQ. Measured from the cysteine to the phenylalanine, the CDR3 is 15 residues long. Only the CDR3 DNA is retained, 45 bases long and in frame from the first base. According to the study, the label for this sample's time point signals: week 11, during vaccination. Each vaccine dose was 300 ug of a 20-mer mutant IDH1 peptide in Montanide, given subcutaneously with topical imiquimod. Donors had newly diagnosed WHO grade 3 or 4 IDH1-mutant astrocytomas with loss of nuclear ATRX. The samples were drawn from NOA16, a multicentre, single-arm, open-label phase I trial in Germany that tested a mutant IDH1 peptide vaccine in humans for the first time. Genomic DNA for TCRB sequencing was extracted from EDTA blood using the DNeasy Blood and Tissue Kit.

Library preparation was by the immunoSEQ multiplex PCR assay. Rearranged TCR beta chain sequences were amplified with the hsTCRB Kit following the manufacturer's protocol. An Illumina MiSeq was used to sequence the TCRB libraries. In the paper's pipeline: Demultiplexing, trimming and gene mapping were performed with the kit vendor's proprietary platform. TCRdb's version of the immuneACCESS table is confined to in-frame rearrangements and falls short of the full clone set. An unresolved V gene accounts for under half of the shortfall where checked; the remainder is of unknown origin. The V and J calls and clone size come from that table; D and trimming were worked out from the DNA. In all, the sample holds approximately 110,000 clones, and under 90% of those were seen once. The ten largest clones capture roughly 0.61% of the sample. As concerns this clone: No cognate antigen has been identified for it. Within one base of it there is no much larger clone, and no base qualities were kept.

The chain employs TRBV7-9 and TRBJ2-1, and 7 junction bases match TRBD2. The TCR was taken from a woman aged 50 to 60 with glioma. The sequences come from PBMCs, collected from a glioma patient whose treatment included an IDH1 peptide vaccine. The nucleotide sequence is TGTGCCAGCAGCTTTGTACTACTAGCGCAAAATGAGCAGTTCTTC. Translated, it gives CASSFVLLAQNEQFF.